The 15 T cell receptor beta chains given below trace back to one sample, sequenced in a study of T cell responses to AZD1222 COVID-19 vaccine. Libraries were prepared by immunoSEQ multiplex PCR; TCRdb keeps only in-frame clonotypes and omits some of them. The profile covers 90,000 to 100,000 clones, with approximately 88% appearing a single time and about 3.7% taken by the ten largest. Source: peripheral blood, taken on day 0 of AZD1222 vaccination. Every receptor here comes from an adult in good health.

V and J are TRBV11-2 and TRBJ2-2; D possibly corresponds to TRBD1 (6 bases). The germline CDR1 and CDR2 sequences are SGHAT and FQNNGV. The CDR3 is made up of 17 amino acids. Trimming removed 5 bases at V and 0 bases at J, with 16 bases between. CDR3: CASSRFGQRTNTGELFF. Written as DNA, the CDR3 is TGTGCCAGCAGCCGATTCGGACAGCGTACGAACACCGGGGAGCTGTTTTTT.

The chain carries TRBV7-8 and TRBJ1-5, with D perhaps TRBD1 (5 bases). CDR3 size: 15 residues. Per the germline V gene, CDR1 is SGHVS and CDR2 is FQNEAQ. Trimming took off 5 bases at V and 7 bases at J, with 18 bases between the two ends. CDR3 sequence reads: CASSRQTEGEQPQHF. The DNA of the CDR3 is TGTGCCAGCAGCCGACAAACGGAAGGGGAACAGCCCCAGCATTTT.

CDR3 residues: CASSRVGQPQHF. CDR3 nucleotide sequence: TGTGCCAGCAGCAGGGTAGGTCAGCCCCAGCATTTT. V is TRBV6-5 and J is TRBJ1-5, with D perhaps matching TRBD1 (5 bases). Germline V gene sequence: CDR1 MNHEY, CDR2 SVGAGI. The CDR3 spans 12 residues. Trimming pared 6 bases from V and 6 bases from J, leaving 9 bases between.

The chain couples TRBV5-1 to TRBJ2-7; a weak D match, TRBD1 (5 bases). Germline CDR1 reads SGHRS; CDR2 reads YFSETQ. Trimming took off 3 bases at V and 6 bases at J, with 16 bases between the two ends. CDR3 size: 14 residues. CDR3 DNA: TGCGCCAGCAGCTCCCCTGGACATATTTTCGAGCAGTACTTC. It is translated as CASSSPGHIFEQYF.

The chain uses TRBV4-2 and TRBJ2-5, with D perhaps matching TRBD2 (5 bases). CDR1 and CDR2 (germline): LGHNA, YNFKEQ. The CDR3 is made up of 13 amino acids. V lost 0 bases and J 4 bases, leaving 6 bases between the germline ends. CDR3 coding DNA: TGTGCCAGCAGCCAAGACCGGGGAGAGACCCAGTACTTC. This translates into CASSQDRGETQYF.

The chain combines TRBV4-1 with TRBJ1-4; 7 positions match TRBD1. Trimming removed 1 base from V and 5 bases from J; junction bases left unmatched: 4. The CDR3 covers 15 residues. Per the germline V gene, CDR1 is MGHRA and CDR2 is YSYEKL. The DNA of the CDR3 is TGCGCCAGCAGCCAAGTAGGGACAGTAAATGAAAAACTGTTTTTT. Translation gives CASSQVGTVNEKLFF.

The chain uses TRBV15 and TRBJ2-3, with 10 bases that match TRBD2. The germline V gene has CDR1 LNHNV and CDR2 YYDKDF (reference sequence). This CDR3 is 15 amino acids long. V was clipped by 2 bases and J by 1 base; unmatched bases: 0. The CDR3 coding sequence is TGTGCCACCAGCAGACTAGCGGGGGGCACAGATACGCAGTATTTT. The encoded protein is CATSRLAGGTDTQYF.

The V gene is TRBV28, the J gene TRBJ1-1; D possibly corresponds to TRBD1 (6 bases). Per the germline V gene, CDR1 is MDHEN and CDR2 is SYDVKM. V was cut by 6 bases and J by 1 base, with 15 bases left in between. There are 15 residues in the CDR3. The CDR3 loop is CASSFRGMRNTEAFF. The CDR3 DNA follows: TGTGCCAGCAGCTTCAGGGGCATGAGGAACACTGAAGCTTTCTTT.

This chain connects TRBV2 to TRBJ2-5; D remains ambiguous. The V end was cut by 5 bases, the J end by 5 bases, with 9 bases between. The CDR3 totals 12 residues. CDR1 and CDR2 (germline): SNHLY, FYNNEI. In nucleotides, the CDR3 is TGTGCCAGCAGTTCTGTGGGGGAGACCCAGTACTTC. Amino acid sequence: CASSSVGETQYF.

This clone was recorded only once. J is TRBJ2-7 and V is TRBV28; D perhaps matches TRBD1 (5 bases). V was shortened by 4 bases and J by 5 bases, with 12 bases between the two germline ends. Germline lookup yields CDR1 MDHEN and CDR2 SYDVKM. CDR3 length: 13 amino acids. The chain's CDR3 is CASSSPRTNEQYF. CDR3 DNA sequence: TGTGCCAGCAGTTCACCTCGGACAAACGAGCAGTACTTC.

This chain connects TRBV6-6 to TRBJ1-2; D is undetermined. The CDR3 contains 13 residues. V was clipped by 6 bases and J by 8 bases, with 16 bases between them. In germline, CDR1 is MNHNY, CDR2 SVGAGI (reference sequence). The CDR3 sequence is CASSPPAGGGYTF. CDR3 DNA: TGTGCCAGCAGCCCCCCGGCAGGAGGAGGCTACACCTTC.

This chain links TRBV7-6 with TRBJ1-3; D is undetermined. CDR1 is SGHVS, CDR2 FNYEAQ, per germline. The CDR3 loop spans 14 amino acids. V lost 0 bases to trimming and J lost 7 bases, with 10 bases between them. CDR3 sequence reads: CASSLAPDVNTIYF. Written as DNA, the CDR3 is TGTGCCAGCAGCTTAGCGCCGGACGTGAACACCATATATTTT.

This chain connects TRBV7-9 to TRBJ2-1; D is possibly TRBD1 (5 bases). The CDR3 runs 17 residues. V dropped 4 bases and J dropped 8 bases, with 24 bases sitting between them. CDR1 and CDR2 (germline): SEHNR, FQNEAQ (reference sequence). The CDR3 spells CASSSRYLQGLLHEQFF. CDR3 bases: TGTGCCAGCAGCTCACGTTATCTTCAGGGCCTTCTCCATGAGCAGTTCTTC.

DNA of the CDR3: TGTGCCAGCAGCTTAGGATGGGGTCATACCACAGATACGCAGTATTTT. This translates into CASSLGWGHTTDTQYF. V is TRBV7-8 and J is TRBJ2-3; D is unresolved. CDR3 size: 16 residues. Trimming pared 1 base from V and 2 bases from J, leaving 13 bases between. Per the germline V gene, CDR1 is SGHVS and CDR2 is FQNEAQ.

This sequence joins TRBV4-3 and TRBJ2-4, with 7 bases matching TRBD2. Germline assignment: CDR1 LGHNA and CDR2 YSLEER. J was trimmed by 6 bases and V by 1 base; bases with no gene match: 9. This CDR3 contains 16 residues. CDR3 amino acids: CASSQVVRGRGNIQYF. The CDR3 DNA reads TGCGCCAGCAGCCAAGTAGTACGGGGGAGGGGAAACATTCAGTACTTC.